The clone carrying this T cell receptor beta chain appeared a few times. Its antigen is still unknown. CDR1 SGHNT and CDR2 YYREEE come from the germline V gene (reference sequence). The CDR3 spans 13 residues. Between the trimmed V and J ends, which lost 4 bases and 2 bases, there was a span of 9 bases. The record originates from a study of beta chain features in type 1 diabetes. Of the isolated RNA, all was reverse transcribed, and so the sequenced material was expressed TCRB transcripts. Data came from immunoSEQ multiplex PCR; TCRdb stores just in-frame clones and leaves some out. There are about 170,000 clones in the sample; 7.8% occur only once, and approximately 0.87% lies in the top ten. Study-level results: Among patients with Type 1 diabetes, TCRB CDR3s were moderately but significantly shorter in every one of the four CD4+ subsets.

The sequencing sample was made of central memory CD4+ T cells from blood. The V gene is TRBV5-4, the J gene TRBJ1-2; possible D gene TRBD1, 5 bases. The sequence came from a woman aged 40 to 50 with type 1 diabetes. The CDR3 loop reads CASSKQENYGYTF. The CDR3 coding sequence is TGTGCCAGCAGCAAACAGGAAAACTATGGCTACACCTTC. Complete variable domain (other parts from reference TRBV5-4 and TRBJ1-2): ETGVTQSPTHLIKTRGQQVTLRCSSQSGHNTVSWYQQALGQGPQFIFQYYREEENGRGNFPPRFSGLQFPNYSSELNVNALELDDSALYLCASSKQENYGYTFGSGTRLTVV.